Here is one TCR beta chain with its context. Libraries were prepared by immunoSEQ multiplex PCR; TCRdb keeps only in-frame clonotypes and omits some of them. The repertoire consists of some 70,000 clones, with approximately 91% occurring once and the leading ten covering more than 0.55%. This sample is drawn from a study of stem cell transplantation in POMP-related autoinflammatory disease. Germline V gene data show CDR1 as MDHEN and CDR2 as SYDVKM. This CDR3 is built from 14 residues. V was trimmed by 4 bases and J by 2 bases, leaving 10 bases between them. PRAID featured prominent immunodeficiency. J is TRBJ2-3 and V is TRBV28, with D maybe TRBD1 (6 bases). The source material was CD4+ T cells from PBMCs, sampled after stem cell transplantation. The clonotype comes from a human patient with POMP-related autoinflammation and immune dysregulation (PRAID). The graft donor may be the source of some T cells. This CDR3 reads CASSSRTDTDTQYF. The CDR3 DNA sequence: TGTGCCAGCAGTTCGCGGACAGACACAGATACGCAGTATTTT.